The clone carrying this T cell receptor beta chain was counted at least ten times. The antigen is undetermined. This entry belongs to a study of T-cell memory formation after mild COVID-19. General study results and limits: Clones which contracted sat mainly in CM and EM if CD4+, and in EMRA if CD8+.

TCRdb fed the 5' RACE reads into MiXCR, producing one record per CDR3 protein. This table has 15,000 to 20,000 distinct CDR3 sequences, roughly 21% appearing once. Material for sequencing was PBMCs or a T cell subset sorted from them (not recorded which). This sequence was found in a man between 18 and 35 years old who had mild COVID-19 (a few samples of this study predate the infection). Cell type and time point are not known.

CDR3 residues: CASSQDMGYEQYF. The CDR3 DNA is TGTGCCAGCAGCCAAGACATGGGCTACGAGCAGTACTTC. The chain links TRBV14 to TRBJ2-7; D not resolved. The CDR3 runs to 13 residues. Germline V gene lookup returns CDR1 SGHDN and CDR2 FVKESK. V was shortened by 0 bases and J by 3 bases, with 6 bases between the two germline ends. Together with reference TRBV14 and TRBJ2-7, the CDR3 gives the full variable domain: EAGVTQFPSHSVIEKGQTVTLRCDPISGHDNLYWYRRVMGKEIKFLLHFVKESKQDESGMPNNRFLAERTGGTYSTLKVQPAELEDSGVYFCASSQDMGYEQYFGPGTRLTVT.